These T cell receptor beta chains were read from a single sample in a study of identical twins. A single record per CDR3 protein comes from TCRdb applying MiXCR to the 5' RACE reads. The sample contains roughly 540,000 distinct CDR3 sequences, about 20% of which appear only once. These data also featured in a second study, about T cells expressing NK-cell markers.

The sequenced sample was CD4+ T cells sorted from blood. The receptors come from a woman aged 18-29 years in good health. Each CDR3 is given without its conserved first and last residue. The order of the fields is clone size, D gene, J gene, V gene, CDR3 protein. A D gene is named only where the DNA matches it firmly. Clone size, where shown, is once, few, many, or a class for clones that have expanded.

>few|TRBD1|TRBJ1-4|TRBV11-3
ASSLRTGNEKLF
>-|-|TRBJ1-1|TRBV7-9
ASSVSGVMNTEAF
>-|-|TRBJ2-5|TRBV29-1
SVESATQETQY
>-|-|TRBJ2-5|TRBV20-1
SAHTGSETQY
>-|-|TRBJ2-2|TRBV20-1
SAALTPNTGELF
>many|TRBD1|TRBJ2-7|TRBV10-3
AISPGQGSYEQY
>few|TRBD1|TRBJ2-1|TRBV12-3/TRBV12-4
ASSPPTGTGIRNEQF
>-|-|TRBJ2-5|TRBV14
ASSQGIQPSVETQY
>few|-|TRBJ2-3|TRBV10-3
AIREGLLTDTQY
>-|TRBD2|TRBJ2-3|TRBV19
ASKGTSGIGTDTQY
>-|TRBD2|TRBJ2-1|TRBV3-1
ASSPLGGGNEQF
>-|-|TRBJ2-6|TRBV5-1
ASSLGGSGANGLT
>-|-|TRBJ2-2|TRBV5-1
ASSLGRGATGELF
>few|-|TRBJ1-6|TRBV27
ASNEGANSPLH
>-|TRBD1|TRBJ2-3|TRBV25-1
ASEDRATDTQY
>many|-|TRBJ2-7|TRBV6-5
ASSSGLHYEQY
>-|TRBD1|TRBJ1-2|TRBV20-1
SASATGKPFGYT
>few|-|TRBJ1-6|TRBV27
ASSFPNSPLH
>-|TRBD1|TRBJ2-5|TRBV20-1
SAQQGSATQY
>-|-|TRBJ1-4|TRBV10-3
AISDGGEKLF
>few|-|TRBJ2-7|TRBV7-3
ASSPGGTFYEQY
>few|TRBD1|TRBJ2-5|TRBV5-1
ASSLGTGKETQY
>few|-|TRBJ2-1|TRBV6-1
ASAGKSYNEQF
>-|-|TRBJ1-3|TRBV7-9
ASSPFPGPSGNTIY
>-|-|TRBJ2-7|TRBV5-1
ASSLARSERHEQY
>-|TRBD2|TRBJ2-5|TRBV9
ASSAHLAAQGGTQY
>many|-|TRBJ2-2|TRBV7-9
ASSRRGQRSTGELF
>-|-|TRBJ2-1|TRBV7-2
ASSSTSYNEQF
>-|-|TRBJ2-1|TRBV12-3/TRBV12-4
ASSSLVGSYNEQF
>-|-|TRBJ2-3|TRBV7-6
ASSLPPQAPTDTQY
>-|-|TRBJ2-1|TRBV20-1
SAQASAGYNEQF
>few|-|TRBJ2-1|TRBV6-6
ASYSGDEQF
>-|TRBD1|TRBJ2-7|TRBV7-2
ASTNRDRGIEQY
>-|-|TRBJ2-3|TRBV7-2
ASTELGPGADTQY
>-|-|TRBJ2-2|TRBV20-1
SASFRETGELF
>few|TRBD2|TRBJ2-1|TRBV10-3
AIAGGPYNEQF
>few|-|TRBJ2-1|TRBV6-2/TRBV6-3
ASSYETTGDEQF
>few|-|TRBJ2-3|TRBV12-3/TRBV12-4
ASSSETRAQY
>-|-|TRBJ2-2|TRBV7-2
ASSLVSAANTGELF
>few|TRBD1|TRBJ2-3|TRBV7-2
ASSPLETGDTDTQY
>-|-|TRBJ1-1|TRBV20-1
SARPGLAAGNTEAF
>few|-|TRBJ1-4|TRBV2
ASSRRGTKWEKLF
>few|-|TRBJ2-5|TRBV20-1
SASYDVKETQY